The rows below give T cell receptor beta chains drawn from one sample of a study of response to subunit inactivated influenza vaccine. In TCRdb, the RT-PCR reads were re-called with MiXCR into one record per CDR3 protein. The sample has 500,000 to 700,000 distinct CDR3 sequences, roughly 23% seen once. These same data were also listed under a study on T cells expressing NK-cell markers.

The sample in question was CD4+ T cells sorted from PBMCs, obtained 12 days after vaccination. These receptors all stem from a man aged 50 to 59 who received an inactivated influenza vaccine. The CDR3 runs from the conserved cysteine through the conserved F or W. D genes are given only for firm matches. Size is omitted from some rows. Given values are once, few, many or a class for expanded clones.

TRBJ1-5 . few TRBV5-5 CASSSISGSQPQHF TGTGCCAGCAGCTCTATTTCAGGGAGTCAGCCCCAGCATTTT
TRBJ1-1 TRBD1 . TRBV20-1 CSASEIGGTGLKSF TGCAGTGCTAGTGAAATAGGAGGGACAGGGTTAAAGTCCTTT
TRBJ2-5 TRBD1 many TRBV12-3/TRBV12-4 CASSLMGQGETQYF TGTGCCAGCAGTCTTATGGGACAGGGAGAGACCCAGTACTTC
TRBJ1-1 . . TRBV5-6 CASSITGTNTEAFF TGTGCCAGCAGTATTACAGGGACGAACACTGAAGCTTTCTTT
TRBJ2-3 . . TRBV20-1 CSAGPVTGRTDTQYF TGCAGTGCCGGGCCGGTCACAGGGAGGACAGATACGCAGTATTTT
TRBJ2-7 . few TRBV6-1 CASRADSFYEQYF TGTGCCAGCAGAGCGGACAGTTTCTACGAGCAGTACTTC
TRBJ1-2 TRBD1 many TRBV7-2 CASSLAAGGYGYTF TGTGCCAGCAGCTTAGCAGCAGGGGGCTATGGCTACACCTTC
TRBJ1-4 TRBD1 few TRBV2 CASSGQAVEKLFF TGTGCCAGCAGCGGACAGGCGGTTGAAAAACTGTTTTTT
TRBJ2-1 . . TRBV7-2 CASSLGPGGGGLGDEQFF TGTGCCAGCAGCTTAGGGCCAGGCGGCGGGGGCCTGGGAGATGAGCAGTTCTTC
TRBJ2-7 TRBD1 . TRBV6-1 CASSDRDRSHEQYF TGTGCCAGCAGTGACCGGGACAGGTCTCACGAGCAGTACTTC
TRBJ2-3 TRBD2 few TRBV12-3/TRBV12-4 CASRAAGGPTDTQYF TGTGCCAGCAGGGCAGCGGGAGGGCCAACAGATACGCAGTATTTT
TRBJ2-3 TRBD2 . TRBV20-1 CSAITRGSGTTDMQYF TGCAGTGCTATCACTAGGGGTAGCGGGACCACAGATATGCAGTATTTT
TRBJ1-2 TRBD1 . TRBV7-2 CASSHAQGTGVVRGYTF TGTGCCAGCAGCCATGCCCAGGGGACAGGGGTAGTACGCGGCTACACCTTC
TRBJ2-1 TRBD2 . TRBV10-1 CASSESPRAGGPDRKQFF TGCGCCAGCAGTGAGTCCCCCAGAGCGGGGGGGCCAGATCGAAAGCAGTTCTTC
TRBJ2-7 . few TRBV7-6 CASSSGQLNEQYF TGTGCCAGCAGCTCTGGACAGCTCAACGAGCAGTACTTC
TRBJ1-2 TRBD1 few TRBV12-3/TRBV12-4 CASSFGTGGMNGYTF TGTGCCAGCAGTTTCGGGACAGGGGGCATGAATGGCTACACCTTC
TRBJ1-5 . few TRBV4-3 CASSQERGFQPQHF TGCGCCAGCAGCCAAGAGAGAGGGTTTCAGCCCCAGCATTTT
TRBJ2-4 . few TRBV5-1 CASFQEAKNIQYF TGCGCCAGCTTTCAGGAAGCCAAAAACATTCAGTACTTC
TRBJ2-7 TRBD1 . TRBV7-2 CASSKGQISYEQYF TGTGCCAGCAGCAAGGGACAGATCTCCTACGAGCAGTACTTC
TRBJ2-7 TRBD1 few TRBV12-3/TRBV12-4 CASSLDRGNHEQYF TGTGCCAGCAGTTTGGACAGGGGTAACCACGAGCAGTACTTC
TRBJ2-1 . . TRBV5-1 CASSLGVSGTDIINEQFF TGCGCCAGCAGCTTGGGGGTTAGCGGGACAGATATCATCAATGAGCAGTTCTTC
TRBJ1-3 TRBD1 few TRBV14 CASSQTIPERGHLSGNTIYF TGTGCCAGCAGCCAAACAATACCCGAGAGGGGGCATCTCTCTGGAAACACCATATATTTT
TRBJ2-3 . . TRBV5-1 CASSFQADTQYF TGCGCCAGCAGCTTCCAGGCAGATACGCAGTATTTT
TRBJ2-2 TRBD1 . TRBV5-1 CASSSQGAPGELFF TGCGCCAGCAGCTCACAGGGGGCTCCGGGGGAGCTGTTTTTT
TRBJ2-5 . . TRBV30 CAWSVGRMRETQYF TGTGCCTGGAGTGTCGGCAGGATGAGGGAGACCCAGTACTTC
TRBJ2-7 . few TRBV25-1 CASSEYGSLYEQYF TGTGCCAGCAGTGAATACGGTAGTTTGTACGAGCAGTACTTC
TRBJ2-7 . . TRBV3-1 CASSPGPIATTQYF TGTGCCAGCAGCCCGGGCCCGATTGCAACGACGCAGTACTTC
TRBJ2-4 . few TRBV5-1 CASSFGSEGNIQYF TGCGCCAGCAGCTTCGGGAGCGAGGGGAACATTCAGTACTTC
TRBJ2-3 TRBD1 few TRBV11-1 CASSPGQGLGTDTQYF TGTGCCAGCAGCCCAGGACAGGGCCTAGGCACAGATACGCAGTATTTT
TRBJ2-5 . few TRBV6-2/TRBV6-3 CASSLLTDSDQETQYF TGTGCCAGCAGTCTCCTGACAGACTCAGACCAAGAGACCCAGTACTTC
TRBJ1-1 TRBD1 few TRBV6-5 CASSKQGVEAFF TGTGCCAGCAGTAAACAGGGGGTCGAAGCTTTCTTT
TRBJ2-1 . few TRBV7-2 CASSNRATSNEQFF TGTGCCAGCAGCAACCGGGCGACTTCCAATGAGCAGTTCTTC
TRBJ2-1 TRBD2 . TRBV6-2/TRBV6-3 CASRRLAGSSYNEQFF TGTGCCAGCAGGAGACTAGCGGGGAGCTCCTACAATGAGCAGTTCTTC
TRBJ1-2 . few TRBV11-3 CASSGAGAGYGYTF TGTGCCAGCAGCGGTGCGGGGGCTGGCTATGGCTACACCTTC
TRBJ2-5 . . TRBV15 CATSRGPGVEETQYF TGTGCCACCAGCAGAGGCCCAGGGGTCGAAGAGACCCAGTACTTC
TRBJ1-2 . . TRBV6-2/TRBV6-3 CASSRTTRSYGYTF TGTGCCAGCAGCCGTACTACAAGGAGCTATGGCTACACCTTC
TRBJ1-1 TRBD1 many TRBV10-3 CAISEVTGGYTEAFF TGTGCCATCAGTGAGGTGACAGGGGGATACACTGAAGCTTTCTTT
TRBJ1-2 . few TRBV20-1 CSAPTGAYGYTF TGCAGTGCGCCAACTGGGGCCTATGGCTACACCTTC
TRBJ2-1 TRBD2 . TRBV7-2 CASSLDGGSLNEQFF TGTGCCAGCAGCTTAGACGGCGGGAGTTTAAATGAGCAGTTCTTC
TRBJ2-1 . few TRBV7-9 CASSRLGGGSSYNEQFF TGTGCCAGCAGCCGACTTGGTGGGGGGAGCTCCTACAATGAGCAGTTCTTC
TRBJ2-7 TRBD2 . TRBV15 CATSRRGGAPYEQYF TGTGCCACCAGCAGACGCGGGGGGGCCCCCTACGAGCAGTACTTC
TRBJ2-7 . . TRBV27 CASSPRSGATYEQYF TGTGCCAGCAGTCCTCGAAGCGGAGCCACCTACGAGCAGTACTTC
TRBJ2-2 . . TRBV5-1 CASSTLATNTGELVF TGCGCCAGCAGCACGCTAGCGACGAACACCGGGGAGCTGGTTTTT
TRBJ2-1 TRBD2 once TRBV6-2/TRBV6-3 CASSYSSGGLYNEQFF TGTGCCAGCAGTTACTCGAGCGGGGGCCTCTACAATGAGCAGTTCTTC
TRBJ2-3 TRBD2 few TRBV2 CASSIKRTSGSSDTQYF TGTGCCAGCAGCATTAAACGGACTAGCGGGAGCTCAGATACGCAGTATTTT
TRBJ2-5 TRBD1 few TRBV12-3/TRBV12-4 CASSRTGARQETQYF TGTGCCAGCAGTCGTACAGGGGCCCGACAAGAGACCCAGTACTTC
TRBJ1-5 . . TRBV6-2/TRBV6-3 CASSYSGQGQPQHF TGTGCCAGCAGTTACTCGGGGCAGGGGCAGCCCCAGCATTTT
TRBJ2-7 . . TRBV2 CASSWDLYEQYF TGTGCCAGCAGCTGGGACCTCTACGAGCAGTACTTC
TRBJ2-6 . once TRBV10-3 CAISDSTTGANVLTF TGTGCCATCAGTGACTCAACTACCGGGGCCAACGTCCTGACTTTC
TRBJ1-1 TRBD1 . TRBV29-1 CSAGTAEAFF TGCAGCGCCGGGACAGCTGAAGCTTTCTTT
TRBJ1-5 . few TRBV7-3 CASSFMAGHRESQPQHF TGTGCCAGCAGCTTCATGGCAGGGCATCGTGAAAGTCAGCCCCAGCATTTT
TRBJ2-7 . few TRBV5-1 CASSTASYEQYF TGCGCCAGCAGCACCGCTTCCTACGAGCAGTACTTC
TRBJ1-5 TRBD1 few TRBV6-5 CASSYQQGGNQPQHF TGTGCCAGCAGTTACCAACAGGGGGGGAATCAGCCCCAGCATTTT
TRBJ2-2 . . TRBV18 CASSPFARVDTGELFF TGTGCCAGCTCACCATTCGCCCGGGTTGACACCGGGGAGCTGTTTTTT
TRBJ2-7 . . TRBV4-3 CASSQDHIGLSYEQYF TGCGCCAGCAGCCAAGATCACATAGGCCTCTCCTACGAGCAGTACTTC
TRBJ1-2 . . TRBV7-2 CATSLGGGGYTF TGTGCCACCTCTTTGGGGGGCGGCGGCTACACCTTC
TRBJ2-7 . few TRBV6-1 CASAVFRGPYEQYF TGTGCCAGCGCAGTTTTCAGGGGACCCTACGAGCAGTACTTC
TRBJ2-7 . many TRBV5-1 CASSLGAGPYEQYF TGCGCCAGCAGCTTGGGAGCAGGACCCTACGAGCAGTACTTC
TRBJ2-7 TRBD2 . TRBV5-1 CASSLTSGRSGYEQYF TGCGCCAGCAGCTTGACTAGCGGGAGGTCAGGATACGAGCAGTACTTC
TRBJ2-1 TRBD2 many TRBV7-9 CASKNAGGNEQFF TGTGCCAGCAAAAACGCGGGGGGCAATGAGCAGTTCTTC